This T cell receptor (beta chain) is from a study of beta chain features in type 1 diabetes. Study outcomes and limitations: The VDJ junctions of type 1 diabetes patients carried fewer insertions and more deletions. People with Type 1 diabetes carried modestly yet significantly shorter TCRB CDR3s in all four CD4+ subsets.

This clone showed up many times. What it recognizes is unknown. There was one heparinised blood draw per donor, averaging roughly 0.12 L. Via the markers CD45RO/CCR7/CD25/CD127/CD95/CD27, stem cell-like memory, regulatory, central memory and naive CD4+ cells were sorted. Reverse transcription of all isolated RNA meant that expressed TCRB transcripts were sequenced. Generated by immunoSEQ multiplex PCR, the TCRdb table keeps only in-frame clones and is missing some. The data contain around 120,000 clones, roughly 17% of them singletons. This TCR was recovered from a man aged 18 to 35 with type 1 diabetes. Sequencing was carried out using central memory CD4+ T cells from blood.

The CDR3 DNA reads as TGTGCCAGCAGTTACTCATTTACGACACCTTACGAGCAGTACTTC. Its protein product is CASSYSFTTPYEQYF. The chain links TRBV6-5 to TRBJ2-7; no clear D. Germline CDR1 reads MNHEY; CDR2 reads SVGAGI. The V and J ends lost 0 bases and 4 bases respectively, with 13 bases between them. This CDR3 contains 15 residues.